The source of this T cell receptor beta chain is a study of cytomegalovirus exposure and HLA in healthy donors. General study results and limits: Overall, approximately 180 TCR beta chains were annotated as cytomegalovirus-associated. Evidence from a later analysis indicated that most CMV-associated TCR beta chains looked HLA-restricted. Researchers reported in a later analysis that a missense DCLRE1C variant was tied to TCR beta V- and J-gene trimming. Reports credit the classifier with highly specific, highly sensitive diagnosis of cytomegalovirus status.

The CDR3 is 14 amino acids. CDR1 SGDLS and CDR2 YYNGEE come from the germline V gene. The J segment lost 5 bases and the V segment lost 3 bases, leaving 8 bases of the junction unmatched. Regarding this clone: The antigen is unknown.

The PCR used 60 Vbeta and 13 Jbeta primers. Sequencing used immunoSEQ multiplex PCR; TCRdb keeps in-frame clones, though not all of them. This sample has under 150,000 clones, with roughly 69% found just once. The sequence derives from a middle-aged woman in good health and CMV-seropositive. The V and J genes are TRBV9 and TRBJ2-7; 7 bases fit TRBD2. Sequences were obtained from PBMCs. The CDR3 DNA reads TGTGCCAGCAGCGGAGGGCGGGAGTGGCACGAGCAGTACTTC. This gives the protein CASSGGREWHEQYF.